This entry lists 23 T cell receptor beta chains sequenced from one sample in a study of T cell clones after liver transplantation. The assay was immunoSEQ multiplex PCR, and TCRdb's table has in-frame clones only and misses some. The sample has about 16,000 clones, approximately 77% seen once; the top ten hold 28%. Material: CD8+ T cells from blood, obtained around 50 months after liver transplant. The receptors come from a human patient who received a liver transplant. The graft donor may have contributed some T cells.

With respect to this clone: Other DNA sequences from this sample encode an identical CDR3 as well. This chain links TRBV27 with TRBJ2-7; D gene unclear. This CDR3 has 11 amino acids. V shed 5 bases and J shed 2 bases, with 4 bases lying between them. CDR1 and CDR2 (germline): MNHEY, SMNVEV (reference sequence). The CDR3 spells CASSTPYEQYF. Here the CDR3 DNA reads TGTGCCAGCAGTACGCCCTACGAGCAGTACTTC.

The chain combines TRBV11-2 with TRBJ2-7; D is uncertain. Germline V gene lookup returns CDR1 SGHAT and CDR2 FQNNGV. V was cut by 4 bases and J by 2 bases, with 0 bases left in between. The CDR3 has 10 amino acids. Written as DNA, the CDR3 is TGTGCCAGCAGCTCCTACGAGCAGTACTTC. Translation: CASSSYEQYF.

This clone showed up just once. This chain joins TRBV6-6 and TRBJ1-2; D might be TRBD1 (5 bases). Germline CDR1 MNHNY, CDR2 SVGAGI (reference sequence). Deletions cut 11 bases from V and 5 bases from J, with 12 bases between. The CDR3 has 11 residues. The CDR3 here is CAVRVGYGYTF. Here the CDR3 DNA reads TGTGCCGTCAGGGTAGGATATGGCTACACCTTC.

The genes are TRBV7-9 and TRBJ1-5; 9 bases agree with TRBD1. V lost 1 base, J lost 2 bases, and 6 bases stayed unmatched. The CDR3 extends over 17 amino acids. The germline V gene encodes CDR1 SEHNR and CDR2 FQNEAQ (reference sequence). The CDR3 spells CASSLVWDRAGNQPQHF. DNA of the CDR3: TGTGCCAGCAGCTTAGTATGGGACAGGGCTGGCAATCAGCCCCAGCATTTT.

The J gene is TRBJ2-7, the V gene TRBV27; 10 bases fit TRBD2. Germline V gene sequence: CDR1 MNHEY, CDR2 SMNVEV (reference sequence). The ends lost 3 bases at V and 4 bases at J; junction bases unmatched: 3. This CDR3 spans 14 amino acids. In DNA, the CDR3 is TGTGCCAGCAGTTTGTCTAGCGGGAGTTACGAGCAGTACTTC. Translating it yields CASSLSSGSYEQYF.

V is TRBV9 and J is TRBJ2-2; 8 bases match TRBD2. V was pared by 0 bases and J by 6 bases, with 4 bases of the junction left unmatched. CDR1 SGDLS and CDR2 YYNGEE come from the germline V gene. The CDR3 is 15 residues long. As DNA, the CDR3 is TGTGCCAGCAGCGTAGACCTTAGCGGGGCCGGGGAGCTGTTTTTT. Protein sequence: CASSVDLSGAGELFF.

This rearrangement joins TRBV7-9 to TRBJ1-2; no definite D call. The V end lost 3 bases, the J end lost 4 bases, and 9 bases lay between the germline ends. Germline CDR1 SEHNR, CDR2 FQNEAQ (reference sequence). This CDR3 contains 13 residues. The CDR3 DNA is TGTGCCAGCAGCTTTGATACGATCTATGGCTACACCTTC. Translating gives CASSFDTIYGYTF.

The chain joins TRBV1 to TRBJ1-3; the table calls TRBD1, which could not be checked here. TRBV1 is a pseudogene locus. This CDR3 has 16 amino acids. The CDR3 bases are TGCACCAGCAGCCATCCGGACACCTTCTCTGGAAACACCATATATTTT. Encoded protein: CTSSHPDTFSGNTIYF.

V usage is TRBV9 and J usage is TRBJ2-7; possibly TRBD2 for D (6 bases). This CDR3 spans 15 amino acids. Germline V CDR1 and CDR2: SGDLS, YYNGEE. V lost 2 bases, J lost 2 bases, and 14 bases lay in between. The CDR3 here is CASSVGGTATYEQYF. In DNA form, the CDR3 reads TGTGCCAGCAGCGTCGGAGGGACGGCTACCTACGAGCAGTACTTC.

This clone was detected only a few times. At one boundary the junction diverges from the germline segment, which might be a read error. V is TRBV7-9 and J is TRBJ1-1; D may be TRBD1 (6 bases). CDR1 is SEHNR and CDR2 is FQNEAQ in the germline V gene (reference sequence). This CDR3 is built from 11 residues. This chain's CDR3 is CASSLGGGPLF. The CDR3 DNA reads TGTGCCAGCAGCTTGGGGGGCGGACCCCTCTTT.

The chain recombines TRBV5-6 with TRBJ2-2; 9 bases line up with TRBD2. Germline V gene sequence: CDR1 SGHDT, CDR2 YYEEEE. V trimming: 3 bases; J trimming: 0 bases; junction bases outside the gene matches: 0. The CDR3 spans 15 residues. The CDR3 is CASSSSGTNTGELFF. The CDR3 DNA is TGTGCCAGCAGCTCTAGCGGGACGAACACCGGGGAGCTGTTTTTT. Supplemented by reference TRBV5-6 and TRBJ2-2, the full variable domain reads DAGVTQSPTHLIKTRGQQVTLRCSPKSGHDTVSWYQQALGQGPQFIFQYYEEEERQRGNFPDRFSGHQFPNYSSELNVNALLLGDSALYLCASSSSGTNTGELFFGEGSRLTVL.

This clone was observed once. The chain joins TRBV13 to TRBJ2-1, with 10 nucleotides matching TRBD1. V lost 8 bases and J lost 8; bases outside the gene matches: 18. The CDR3 has 17 residues. Germline values: CDR1 PRHDT, CDR2 FYEKMQ (reference sequence). The CDR3 sequence is CASPPPGQGGEFYEQFF. The DNA for the CDR3 is TGTGCCAGCCCTCCCCCCGGACAGGGGGGCGAATTCTATGAGCAGTTCTTC.

In its sample, this clone was seen once. The CDR3 here is CASSGTSGSLLDTQYF. CDR3 DNA: TGTGCCAGCAGCGGGACTAGCGGGAGTCTTTTAGATACGCAGTATTTT. The chain combines TRBV5-4 with TRBJ2-3, with 14 bases aligning to TRBD2. In germline, CDR1 is SGHNT, CDR2 YYREEE (reference sequence). The CDR3 runs 16 residues. J was trimmed by 5 bases and V by 4 bases; bases with no gene match: 6.

The chain links TRBV6-5 to TRBJ2-2; D not certain. The CDR3 length is 11 residues. The V and J ends lost 7 bases and 5 bases respectively, with 5 bases between them. The germline CDR1 and CDR2 sequences are MNHEY and SVGAGI. The CDR3 DNA is TGTGCCAGCACGCATACCGGGGAGCTGTTTTTT. It codes for CASTHTGELFF.

The V and J genes are TRBV29-1 and TRBJ2-1; 11 nucleotides match TRBD2. CDR3 size: 17 residues. CDR1 SQVTM and CDR2 ANQGSEA come from the germline V gene. After removal of 7 bases from V and 0 bases from J, the junction contained 11 bases not matched to a gene. The CDR3 region has the DNA TGCAGCGCGAGGGGACTAGCGGACTTTCACTCCTACAATGAGCAGTTCTTC. Translation: CSARGLADFHSYNEQFF.

This clone has just one count. The chain carries TRBV6-6 and TRBJ1-4, with D possibly matching TRBD1 (6 bases). The CDR3 extends over 16 amino acids. CDR1 MNHNY and CDR2 SVGAGI come from the germline V gene (reference sequence). V lost 2 bases to trimming and J lost 4 bases, with 14 bases between them. The CDR3 DNA follows: TGTGCCAGCAGTTACGAGGGGGGGTCTGGTAATGAAAAACTGTTTTTT. Its protein is CASSYEGGSGNEKLFF.

This chain connects TRBV15 to TRBJ2-2; 7 bases are shared with TRBD1. This CDR3 has 17 residues. Per germline, CDR1 LNHNV and CDR2 YYDKDF (reference sequence). V lost 2 bases to trimming and J lost 7 bases; unmatched junction nucleotides: 13. CDR3 residues: CATSRHGTGENIGELFF. CDR3 nucleotides: TGTGCCACCAGCAGACACGGAACAGGGGAAAATATCGGGGAGCTGTTTTTT.

In DNA, the CDR3 is TGTGCCAGCAGTATCACTCGACAGGGGGCGAGTACAGATACGCAGTATTTT. It encodes CASSITRQGASTDTQYF. The genes are TRBV28 and TRBJ2-3; the match to TRBD1 covers 10 bases. The V gene's germline CDR1 is MDHEN and CDR2 SYDVKM. Trimming took 5 bases from V and 3 from J; bases not matched to a gene: 11. This CDR3 has 17 amino acids.

This chain uses TRBV16 with TRBJ2-1; 10 nucleotides align to TRBD2. The germline V gene encodes CDR1 KGHSY and CDR2 FQNENV. Trimming at V came to 8 bases and at J to 0 bases, leaving 13 bases not matched to a gene. The CDR3 runs to 18 residues. The CDR3 region is CASRSPAGGASSYNEQFF. DNA of the CDR3: TGTGCCAGCCGGTCTCCAGCGGGGGGGGCAAGCTCCTACAATGAGCAGTTCTTC.

Judged by abundance, this clone is medium-sized. This chain links TRBV15 with TRBJ1-1; D unresolved. The CDR3 sequence is 16 residues long. V lost 2 bases and J 3 bases, leaving 16 bases between the germline ends. The germline V gene encodes CDR1 LNHNV and CDR2 YYDKDF (reference sequence). The CDR3 nucleotides read TGTGCCACCAGCAGATTCGAGGAGGGCTTGGACACTGAAGCTTTCTTT. It is translated as CATSRFEEGLDTEAFF.

The rearrangement uses TRBV6-5 and TRBJ2-1; TRBD2 matches at 12 bases. Germline-derived CDR1 and CDR2 are MNHEY and SVGAGI. V gave up 0 bases and J gave up 8 bases; unmatched junction bases: 5. This CDR3 spans 16 amino acids. The CDR3 DNA reads TGTGCCAGCAGTTACTCGCGACTAGCGGGAGTCGATGAGCAGTTCTTC. It codes for CASSYSRLAGVDEQFF.

V is TRBV4-1 and J is TRBJ1-2; D not resolved. The germline V and J ends were trimmed by 8 bases and 4 bases, with 20 bases remaining between them. The CDR3 is made up of 15 amino acids. Germline V gives CDR1 MGHRA, CDR2 YSYEKL. The CDR3, as DNA: TGCGCCAGCGGGCTACCGTCCGCAAACCTCTATGGCTACACCTTC. Translating it yields CASGLPSANLYGYTF.

The chain is built from TRBV11-2 and TRBJ2-5; D is unresolved. The V end was cut by 0 bases, the J end by 1 base, with 3 bases between. This CDR3 is built from 13 residues. Germline V gives CDR1 SGHAT, CDR2 FQNNGV. This CDR3 is CASSLEIQETQYF. CDR3 nucleotides: TGTGCCAGCAGCTTAGAAATCCAAGAGACCCAGTACTTC. The variable domain in full, completed from reference TRBV11-2 and TRBJ2-5, reads EAGVAQSPRYKIIEKRQSVAFWCNPISGHATLYWYQQILGQGPKLLIQFQNNGVVDDSQLPKDRFSAERLKGVDSTLKIQPAKLEDSAVYLCASSLEIQETQYFGPGTRLLVL.